The 13 T cell receptor beta chains reported below all come from one sample, sequenced in a study of blood T cell repertoires in COVID-19. The data were produced by immunoSEQ multiplex PCR, yet TCRdb's version contains in-frame clones alone and is incomplete. The sample yields 200,000 to 250,000 clones, 82% seen once. The sequenced sample was peripheral blood. Every receptor here comes from a woman aged 80 or over with acute or convalescent COVID-19.

The genes are TRBV12-3 or TRBV12-4 and TRBJ1-2; D possibly corresponds to TRBD1 (5 bases). This CDR3 has 13 residues. Trimming pared 0 bases from V and 4 bases from J, leaving 6 bases between. The CDR3: CASSLAGGYGYTF. The CDR3 nucleotides read TGTGCCAGCAGTTTAGCCGGGGGCTATGGCTACACCTTC.

This clone was found once. The V and J genes are TRBV15 and TRBJ1-2; a possible D gene is TRBD1 (5 bases). Germline CDR1 and CDR2: LNHNV and YYDKDF (reference sequence). CDR3 size: 16 residues. V gave up 0 bases and J gave up 4 bases, with 15 bases separating them. The CDR3 loop reads CATSRDLSTGPYGYTF. As DNA, the CDR3 is TGTGCCACCAGCAGAGATCTCTCAACAGGACCCTATGGCTACACCTTC.

The V call is TRBV18, the J call TRBJ2-7, with D possibly TRBD1 on 6 matching bases. The CDR3 loop spans 13 amino acids. V lost 5 bases to trimming and J lost 2 bases, with 10 bases between them. Germline V gene sequence: CDR1 KGHSH, CDR2 LQKENI. Written as DNA, the CDR3 is TGTGCCAGCTCAGCCGGGACACCCTACGAGCAGTACTTC. It yields the protein CASSAGTPYEQYF.

This clone has just one count. The chain uses TRBV3-1 (or the pseudogene TRBV3-2) and TRBJ1-2; D gene uncertain. Trimming removed 4 bases at V and 0 bases at J, with 9 bases between. Germline V gene data show CDR1 as LGHDT and CDR2 as YNNKEL (reference sequence). The length of the CDR3 is 14 residues. CDR3 in amino acids: CASSPAATNYGYTF. Written as DNA, the CDR3 is TGTGCCAGCAGCCCCGCGGCAACTAACTATGGCTACACCTTC.

This rearrangement joins TRBV30 to TRBJ1-2; D call uncertain. The germline V gene has CDR1 GTSNPN and CDR2 SVGIG (reference sequence). The V end was cut by 4 bases, the J end by 7 bases, with 7 bases between. The CDR3 contains 10 residues. The CDR3 sequence is CAWNLGGYTF. CDR3 coding DNA: TGTGCCTGGAATCTAGGTGGCTACACCTTC.

This clone was recorded only once. The J gene is TRBJ1-3, the V gene TRBV7-8; D not resolved. The CDR3 has 14 amino acids. Trimming cost V 5 bases and J 2 bases, with 10 bases left between them. Germline V CDR1 and CDR2: SGHVS, FQNEAQ. The CDR3 region is CASSLSEAGNTIYF. CDR3 bases: TGTGCCAGCAGCCTCTCCGAGGCTGGAAACACCATATATTTT.

The chain recombines TRBV7-3 with TRBJ2-2, with D perhaps TRBD1 (5 bases). The V and J ends lost 1 base and 3 bases respectively, with 12 bases between them. Germline-derived CDR1 and CDR2 are SGHTA and FQGTGA. This CDR3 has 16 residues. The CDR3 loop reads CASSLSAGPYTGELFF. The CDR3 DNA follows: TGTGCCAGCAGCTTAAGCGCAGGGCCTTACACCGGGGAGCTGTTTTTT.

J is TRBJ1-1 and V is TRBV7-3; D gene ambiguous. Germline-derived CDR1 and CDR2 are SGHTA and FQGTGA. Between the trimmed V and J ends, which lost 5 bases and 1 base, there was a span of 11 bases. The CDR3 runs 14 residues. In nucleotides, the CDR3 is TGTGCCAGCAGCCCGGCGGATAGGAACACTGAAGCTTTCTTT. Amino acid sequence: CASSPADRNTEAFF.

This clone was seen a single time. V gene TRBV5-8 combines with J gene TRBJ1-2; D gene uncertain. This CDR3 comprises 13 residues. Germline V gives CDR1 SGHTS, CDR2 YDEGEE. The V gene lost 2 bases and the J gene lost 4 bases, with 9 bases spanning the gap. The DNA for the CDR3 is TGTGCCAGCAGCTTCTCCCGGTTCTATGGCTACACCTTC. Translated: CASSFSRFYGYTF.

The chain employs TRBV18 and TRBJ1-2, with D tentatively TRBD1 (5 bases). With 0 bases removed from V and 4 bases from J, the gap between germline ends came to 18 bases. Germline loops: CDR1 KGHSH, CDR2 LQKENI. The CDR3 is 17 residues long. The CDR3 sequence is CASSPPISRQGGYGYTF. The CDR3 nucleotides read TGTGCCAGCTCACCACCAATTTCGCGCCAGGGTGGCTATGGCTACACCTTC.

This clone was observed a few times. The chain joins TRBV5-1 to TRBJ2-7; D may match TRBD1 or TRBD2 (5 bases each). The CDR3 contains 15 residues. Looked up from germline, CDR1 is SGHRS and CDR2 is YFSETQ. V was shortened by 4 bases and J by 0 bases, with 14 bases between the two germline ends. CDR3 residues: CASSLGPRSSYEQYF. CDR3 bases: TGCGCCAGCAGCCTGGGACCGAGGAGCTCCTACGAGCAGTACTTC.

This chain uses TRBV7-8 with TRBJ1-6; 7 positions agree with TRBD1. The germline V gene has CDR1 SGHVS and CDR2 FQNEAQ. Germline trimming cut 2 bases from V and 9 bases from J; bases unmatched to any gene: 10. This CDR3 has 16 residues. The CDR3 nucleotides are TGTGCCAGCAGCTTACCCTATACAGGGGTAGGTTCACCCCTCCACTTT. Translating it yields CASSLPYTGVGSPLHF.

The chain uses TRBV7-3 and TRBJ2-1; TRBD2 matches 8 bases. This CDR3 has 16 residues. Germline V CDR1 and CDR2: SGHTA, FQGTGA. The V and J ends lost 6 bases and 0 bases, in that order; junction bases with no gene match: 7. The CDR3 nucleotides read TGTGCCAGCAGTTCGCGGGGGGCTAGCTCCTACAATGAGCAGTTCTTC. It yields the protein CASSSRGASSYNEQFF.